This TCR beta chain was found in a study of blood T cell repertoires in COVID-19 (dated by TCRdb to 2018 to 2021). Background for the entire study: Collaborator samples came from the United States, Italy and Spain and covered acute and convalescent phases of COVID-19. Deeply sampled blood TCRbeta repertoires from subjects exposed to, actively infected with, or recovered from COVID-19 were included in the dataset. The material from the prospective study consisted of cDNA or gDNA derived from T cells, B-cell-depleted T cells, or PBMCs. Where available, HLA class I and class II types were taken from metadata supplied by the sample provider and were not determined by assay-based typing. Sample metadata almost always included a de-identified subject ID, COVID-19 status, age in years and sex. The samples were drawn from the first 160 participants of the ongoing ImmuneRACE study and from about 1,200 subjects provided by 6 global collaborators. A freely available public database, intended as a resource for researchers studying the immune response to SARS-CoV-2, is where the repertoires were released.

From the germline V gene (reference sequence), CDR1 is GTSNPN and CDR2 is SVGIG. V is reduced by 8 bases and J by 1 base, leaving a spacing of 11 bases between them. Its CDR3 holds 12 amino acids, cysteine through phenylalanine. Kept here is only the CDR3 DNA, which spans 36 bases and is read in frame from base 1. On this clone: Its antigen is unknown. One base away there is no much larger clone; base qualities are not given.

In the prospective study, participants were roughly 18 to 100 years old, resided in 25 or so geographic areas of the United States, and were enrolled through a virtual design. In the prospective study, cohorts were assigned on the basis of participant-reported clinical history obtained from a screening survey and a study questionnaire. Recovered participants in ImmuneRACE Cohort 3 were defined by two consecutive negative NP/OP PCR tests, clearance by a healthcare professional, or resolution of symptoms. In the prospective study, whole blood, serum and a nasopharyngeal or oropharyngeal swab were collected from each participant by mobile phlebotomists. Prospective study participants could optionally give additional blood draws and questionnaires over an approximately 2-month period. Prospective study blood samples were shipped either frozen or at room temperature before DNA extraction. The paper's findings and limits, for the study overall: How much clinical and demographic metadata was included differed by source and by participant, and the metadata was provided uncurated.

The immunoSEQ Assay, a bias-controlled multiplex PCR, was used to amplify TCRbeta CDR3 regions from genomic DNA. For the original study's pipeline: Within the assay, amplification of reference gene primers was used to estimate how many nucleated cells each sample contained. To quantify the absolute abundance of each unique TCRbeta CDR3 rearrangement, sequence reads were collapsed and filtered. For each sample, productive Simpson clonality was calculated as the square root of Simpson's diversity index across productive rearrangements. Not all clones reach the TCRdb copy of this immuneACCESS table, which keeps in-frame sequences only. Checked studies attribute under half of the gap to unresolved V genes and leave the rest unexplained. V and J calls and clone size are as listed in that table; D and trimming were resolved from the DNA. Across this sample there are over 300,000 clones, with about 85% seen only once. In total, the top ten clones hold approximately 5% of the sample.

The sequencing sample was made of PBMCs or T cells enriched from blood (not recorded which). The sequence came from a woman between 25 and 40 years old who had recovered from COVID-19. The chain is assembled from TRBV30 and TRBJ1-1, with TRBD1 perhaps the D gene, on 6 matching bases. CDR3 sequence: CAGTNKNTEAFF. The DNA is as follows: TGTGCCGGGACAAACAAGAACACTGAAGCTTTCTTT. Beyond the CDR3, the reference TRBV30 and TRBJ1-1 genes provide the residues; the full variable domain reads: SQTIHQWPATLVQPVGSPLSLECTVEGTSNPNLYWYRQAAGRGLQLLFYSVGIGQISSEVPQNLSASRPQDRQFILSSKKLLLSDSGFYLCAGTNKNTEAFFGQGTRLTVV.